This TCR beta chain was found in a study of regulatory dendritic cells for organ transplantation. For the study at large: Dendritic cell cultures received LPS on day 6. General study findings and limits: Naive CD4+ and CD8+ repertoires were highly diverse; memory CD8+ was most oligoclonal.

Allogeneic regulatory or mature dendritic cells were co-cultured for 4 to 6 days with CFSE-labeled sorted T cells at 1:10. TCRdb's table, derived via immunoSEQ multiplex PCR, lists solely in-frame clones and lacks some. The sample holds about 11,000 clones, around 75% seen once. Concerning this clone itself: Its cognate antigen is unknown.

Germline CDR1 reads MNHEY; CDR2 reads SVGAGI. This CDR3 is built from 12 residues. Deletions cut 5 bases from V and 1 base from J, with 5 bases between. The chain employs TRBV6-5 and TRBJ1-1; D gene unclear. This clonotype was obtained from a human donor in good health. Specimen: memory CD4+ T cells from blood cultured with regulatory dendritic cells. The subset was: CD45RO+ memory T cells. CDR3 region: CASSGRNTEAFF. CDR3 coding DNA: TGTGCCAGCAGTGGCCGGAACACTGAAGCTTTCTTT.